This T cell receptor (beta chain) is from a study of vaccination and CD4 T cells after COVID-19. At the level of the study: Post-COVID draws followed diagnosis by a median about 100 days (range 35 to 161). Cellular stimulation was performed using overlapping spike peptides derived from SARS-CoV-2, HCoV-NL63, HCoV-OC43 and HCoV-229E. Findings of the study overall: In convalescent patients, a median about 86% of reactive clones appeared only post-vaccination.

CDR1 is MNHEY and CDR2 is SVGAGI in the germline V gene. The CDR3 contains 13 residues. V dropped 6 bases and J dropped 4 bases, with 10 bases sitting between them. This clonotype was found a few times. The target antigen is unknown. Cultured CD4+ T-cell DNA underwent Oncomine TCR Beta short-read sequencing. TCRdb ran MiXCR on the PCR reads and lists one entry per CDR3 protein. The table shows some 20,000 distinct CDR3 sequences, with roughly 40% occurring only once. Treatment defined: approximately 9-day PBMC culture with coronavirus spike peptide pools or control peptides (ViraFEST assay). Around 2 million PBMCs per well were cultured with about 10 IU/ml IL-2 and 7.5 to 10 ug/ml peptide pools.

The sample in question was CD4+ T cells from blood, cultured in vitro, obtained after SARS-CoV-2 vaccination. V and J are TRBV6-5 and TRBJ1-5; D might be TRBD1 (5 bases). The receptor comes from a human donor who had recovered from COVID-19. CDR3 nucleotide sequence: TGTGCCAGCAGATACGACAGAAATCAGCCCCAGCATTTT. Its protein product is CASRYDRNQPQHF.